This entry concerns a single TCR beta chain. Its antigen is currently unknown. A marrow graft followed busulfan-fludarabine conditioning, with cyclophosphamide on days +3 and +4. This entry belongs to a study of T cells after posttransplantation cyclophosphamide. Study conclusions and caveats: Skin or GI-infiltrating T cells shared few TRB sequences with blood. Later post-transplant blood repertoires were often dominated by donor CD8+ memory clones. TRB clonality was highly associated with recipient CMV seropositivity and reactivation.

Assay: immunoSEQ multiplex PCR; the TCRdb copy retains only in-frame clones and omits some. The repertoire holds around 22,000 clones, with roughly 90% as singletons. Germline V gene sequence: CDR1 SGHNT, CDR2 YYREEE (reference sequence). V was clipped by 3 bases and J by 4 bases; unmatched bases: 11. The CDR3 has 16 residues. The TCR comes from a female patient in her thirties or forties who received an allogeneic stem cell transplant from an unrelated donor, was CMV-positive, and had no GVHD. A subset of T cells may come from the graft donor. The sample consisted of PBMCs, taken after allogeneic stem cell transplant with posttransplant cyclophosphamide. The chain is built from TRBV5-4 and TRBJ2-5; 8 bases align to TRBD1. In nucleotides, the CDR3 is TGTGCCAGCAGCTCGGAAAGACAGGGGCGAGGAGAGACCCAGTACTTC. Its protein is CASSSERQGRGETQYF. Together with reference TRBV5-4 and TRBJ2-5, the CDR3 gives the full variable domain: ETGVTQSPTHLIKTRGQQVTLRCSSQSGHNTVSWYQQALGQGPQFIFQYYREEENGRGNFPPRFSGLQFPNYSSELNVNALELDDSALYLCASSSERQGRGETQYFGPGTRLLVL.